This T cell receptor beta chain was identified in a study of regulatory T cells in long-lasting Graves disease. Arm-PCR of CDR3 regions and iRepertoire HTBI primers were used to build TCR beta libraries. TCRdb reprocessed the multiplex PCR reads via MiXCR and lists one record per CDR3 protein. This table has hundreds of thousands of distinct CDR3 sequences, 20% to 25% appearing once. As to time point: persistent/refractory GD, antithyroid drugs over 5 years with positive TRAb. Making the TCR library involved RNA that had been extracted from PBMCs. This clonotype showed up many times. The sample in question was peripheral blood mononuclear cells (PBMCs), obtained when the disease was refractory, from a patient treated with antithyroid drugs. The receptor was isolated from a female donor with Graves disease.

The CDR3 loop is CAISELGRGIESGANVLTF. CDR3 nucleotides: TGTGCCATCAGTGAGTTGGGCAGGGGCATTGAATCTGGGGCCAACGTCCTGACTTTC. V gene TRBV10-3 combines with J gene TRBJ2-6; tentatively, D is TRBD1 (6 bases). The V and J ends lost 1 base and 1 base respectively, with 17 bases between them. Germline CDR1 ENHRY, CDR2 SYGVKD. The CDR3 has 19 amino acids.